Detailed here is one T cell receptor beta chain. Using immunoSEQ multiplex PCR, the repertoire was profiled, and TCRdb retains in-frame clones only, with some absent. Among roughly 20,000 clones listed, about 86% were seen once. This sample is part of a study of OX40 agonist ivuxolimab in advanced cancers. CDR3 length: 15 amino acids. The TCR comes from an adult with an advanced solid tumor such as melanoma, head and neck, liver or kidney cancer. The chain joins TRBV21-1 to TRBJ2-7; the table's D call, TRBD2, has no DNA check behind it. TRBV21-1 is given as a pseudogene. The sample consisted of CD4+ or CD8+ T cells sorted from blood, taken in a trial of the OX40 agonist ivuxolimab. The DNA of the CDR3 is TGTGCCAGCAGCTCAGACCAAGCGGGAGGGGAAGAGCAGTACTTC. It specifies CASSSDQAGGEEQYF.